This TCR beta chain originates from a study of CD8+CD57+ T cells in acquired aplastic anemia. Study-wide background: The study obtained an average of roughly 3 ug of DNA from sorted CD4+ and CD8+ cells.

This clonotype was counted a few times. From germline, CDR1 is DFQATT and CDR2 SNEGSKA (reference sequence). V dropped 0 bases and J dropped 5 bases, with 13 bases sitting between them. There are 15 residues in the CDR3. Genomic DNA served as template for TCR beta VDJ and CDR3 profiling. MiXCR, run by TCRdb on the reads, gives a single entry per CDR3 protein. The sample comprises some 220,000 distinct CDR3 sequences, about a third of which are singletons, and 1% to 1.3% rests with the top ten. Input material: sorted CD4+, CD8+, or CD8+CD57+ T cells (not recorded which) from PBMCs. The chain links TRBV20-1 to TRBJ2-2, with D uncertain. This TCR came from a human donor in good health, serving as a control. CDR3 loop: CSARDRRNGTGELFF. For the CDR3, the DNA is TGCAGTGCTAGAGATCGGCGGAATGGGACCGGGGAGCTGTTTTTT.